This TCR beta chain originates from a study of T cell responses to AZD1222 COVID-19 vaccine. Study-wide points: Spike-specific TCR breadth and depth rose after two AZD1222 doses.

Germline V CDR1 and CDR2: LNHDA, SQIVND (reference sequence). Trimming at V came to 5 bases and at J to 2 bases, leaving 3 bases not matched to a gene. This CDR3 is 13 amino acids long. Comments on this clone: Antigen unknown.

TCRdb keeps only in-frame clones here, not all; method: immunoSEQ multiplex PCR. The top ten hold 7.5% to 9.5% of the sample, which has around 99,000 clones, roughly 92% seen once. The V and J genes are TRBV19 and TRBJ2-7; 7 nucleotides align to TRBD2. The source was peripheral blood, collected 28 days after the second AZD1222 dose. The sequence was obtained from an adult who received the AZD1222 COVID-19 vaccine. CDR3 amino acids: CASSSGLTYEQYF. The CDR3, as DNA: TGTGCCAGTAGTTCGGGACTAACCTACGAGCAGTACTTC.